This T cell receptor (beta chain) was captured by sequencing in a study of blood T cell repertoires in COVID-19. On the study more broadly: PBMCs, B-cell-depleted T cells, or T cells provided the cDNA or gDNA that made up the material.

The CDR3 length is 16 residues. V was clipped by 4 bases and J by 0 bases; unmatched bases: 3. CDR1 is SGHVS, CDR2 FNYEAQ, per germline. The table came from immunoSEQ multiplex PCR; TCRdb's copy has only in-frame clones and leaves some out. The sample includes some 350,000 clones, about 90% seen only once; the top ten take approximately 5.3%. The sequenced sample consisted of PBMCs or T cells enriched from blood (not recorded which). This chain joins TRBV7-6 and TRBJ2-3, with TRBD2 matching 11 bases. The source of this sequence is a woman in her 30s who had recovered from COVID-19. DNA of the CDR3: TGTGCCAGCAGCTACACTAGCGGGGGTAGCACAGATACGCAGTATTTT. It specifies CASSYTSGGSTDTQYF.